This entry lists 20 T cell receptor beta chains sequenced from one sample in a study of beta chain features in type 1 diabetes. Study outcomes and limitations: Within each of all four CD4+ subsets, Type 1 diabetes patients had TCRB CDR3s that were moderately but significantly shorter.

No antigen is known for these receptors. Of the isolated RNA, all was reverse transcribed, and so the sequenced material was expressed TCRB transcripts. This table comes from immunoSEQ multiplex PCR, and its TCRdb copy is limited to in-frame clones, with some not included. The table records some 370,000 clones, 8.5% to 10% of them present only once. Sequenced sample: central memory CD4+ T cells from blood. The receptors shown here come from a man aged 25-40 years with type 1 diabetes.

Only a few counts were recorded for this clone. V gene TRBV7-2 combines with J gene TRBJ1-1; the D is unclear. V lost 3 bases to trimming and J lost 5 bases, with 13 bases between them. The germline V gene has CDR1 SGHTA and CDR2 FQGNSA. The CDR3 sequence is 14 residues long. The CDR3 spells CASSLQVMGTEAFF. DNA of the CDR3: TGTGCCAGCAGCTTGCAGGTCATGGGTACTGAAGCTTTCTTT.

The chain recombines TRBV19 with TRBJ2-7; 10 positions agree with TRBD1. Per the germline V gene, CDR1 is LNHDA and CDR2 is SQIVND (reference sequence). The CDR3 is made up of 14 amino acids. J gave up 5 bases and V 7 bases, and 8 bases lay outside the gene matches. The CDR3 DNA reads TGTGCCAGTACCACCGGGACAGGGGACCACGAGCAGTACTTC. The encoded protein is CASTTGTGDHEQYF. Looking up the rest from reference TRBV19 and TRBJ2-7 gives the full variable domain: DGGITQSPKYLFRKEGQNVTLSCEQNLNHDAMYWYRQDPGQGLRLIYYSQIVNDFQKGDIAEGYSVSREKKESFPLTVTSAQKNPTAFYLCASTTGTGDHEQYFGPGTRLTVT.

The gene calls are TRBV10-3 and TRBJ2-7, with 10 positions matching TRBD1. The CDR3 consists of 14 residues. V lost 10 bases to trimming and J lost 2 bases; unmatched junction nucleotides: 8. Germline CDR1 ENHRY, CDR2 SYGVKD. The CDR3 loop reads CATRQGARTYEQYF. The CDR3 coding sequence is TGTGCCACCCGACAGGGGGCGCGGACCTACGAGCAGTACTTC.

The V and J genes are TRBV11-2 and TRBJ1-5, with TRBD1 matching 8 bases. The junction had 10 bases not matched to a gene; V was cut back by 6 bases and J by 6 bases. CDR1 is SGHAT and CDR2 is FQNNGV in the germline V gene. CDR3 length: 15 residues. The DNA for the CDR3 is TGTGCCAGCAGTTCATTCGCAGGGGGCAGTCAGCCCCAGCATTTT. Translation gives CASSSFAGGSQPQHF.

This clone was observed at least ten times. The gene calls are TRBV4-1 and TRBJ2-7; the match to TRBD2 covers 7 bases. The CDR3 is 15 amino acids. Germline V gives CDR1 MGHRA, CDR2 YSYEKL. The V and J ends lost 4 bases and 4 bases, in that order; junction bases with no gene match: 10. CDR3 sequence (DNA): TGCGCCAGCAGCCGCGCCGGGACTACCCCGTACGAGCAGTACTTC. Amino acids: CASSRAGTTPYEQYF.

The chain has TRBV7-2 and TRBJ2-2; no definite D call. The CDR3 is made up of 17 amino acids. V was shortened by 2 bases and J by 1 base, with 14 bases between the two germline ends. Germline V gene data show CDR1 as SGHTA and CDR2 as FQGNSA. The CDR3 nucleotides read TGTGCCAGCAGCTTACTTTTCGGTCACTTGAACACCGGGGAGCTGTTTTTT. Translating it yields CASSLLFGHLNTGELFF.

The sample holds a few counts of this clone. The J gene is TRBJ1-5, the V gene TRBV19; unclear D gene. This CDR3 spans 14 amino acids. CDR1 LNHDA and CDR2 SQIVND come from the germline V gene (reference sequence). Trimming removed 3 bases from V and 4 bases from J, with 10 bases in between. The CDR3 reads CASSIAWKNQPQHF. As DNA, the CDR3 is TGTGCCAGTAGTATTGCATGGAAGAATCAGCCCCAGCATTTT.

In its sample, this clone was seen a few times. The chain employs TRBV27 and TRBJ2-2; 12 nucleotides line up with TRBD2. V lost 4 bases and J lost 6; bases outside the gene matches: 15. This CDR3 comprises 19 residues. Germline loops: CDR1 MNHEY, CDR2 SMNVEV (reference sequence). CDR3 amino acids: CASSSTLAGGRTRAGELFF. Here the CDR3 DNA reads TGTGCCAGCAGTTCCACACTAGCGGGGGGCCGGACCCGGGCCGGGGAGCTGTTTTTT.

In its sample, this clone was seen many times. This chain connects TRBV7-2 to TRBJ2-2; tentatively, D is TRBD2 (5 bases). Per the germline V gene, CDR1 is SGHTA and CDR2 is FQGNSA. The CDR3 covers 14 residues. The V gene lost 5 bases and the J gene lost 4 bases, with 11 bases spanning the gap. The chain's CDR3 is CASSPDYITGELFF. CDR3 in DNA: TGTGCCAGCAGCCCAGACTATATCACCGGGGAGCTGTTTTTT.

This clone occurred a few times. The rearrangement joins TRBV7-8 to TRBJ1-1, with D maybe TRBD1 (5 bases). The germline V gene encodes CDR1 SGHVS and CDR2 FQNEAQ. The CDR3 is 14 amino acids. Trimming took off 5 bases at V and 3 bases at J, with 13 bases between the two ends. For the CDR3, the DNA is TGTGCCAGCAGCCCTCGCTGGGGGGACACTGAAGCTTTCTTT. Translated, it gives CASSPRWGDTEAFF.

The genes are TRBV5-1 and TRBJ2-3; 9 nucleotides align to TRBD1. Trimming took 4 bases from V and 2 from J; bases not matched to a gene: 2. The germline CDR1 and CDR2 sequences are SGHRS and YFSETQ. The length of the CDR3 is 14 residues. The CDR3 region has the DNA TGCGCCAGCAGCGGGACAGGGTTCACAGATACGCAGTATTTT. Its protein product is CASSGTGFTDTQYF.

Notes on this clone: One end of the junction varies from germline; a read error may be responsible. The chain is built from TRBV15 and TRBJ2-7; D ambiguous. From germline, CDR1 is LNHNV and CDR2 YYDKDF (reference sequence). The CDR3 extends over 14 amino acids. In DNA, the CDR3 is TGTGCCACCAGCAGAGATTTTATCTCCCACGAGCAGTACTTC. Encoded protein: CATSRDFISHEQYF.

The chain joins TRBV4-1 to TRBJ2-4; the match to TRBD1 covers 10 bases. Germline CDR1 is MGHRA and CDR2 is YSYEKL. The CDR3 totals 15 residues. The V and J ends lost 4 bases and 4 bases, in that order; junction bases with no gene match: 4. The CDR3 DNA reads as TGCGCCAGCAGCCCCCGACAGGGGGCAAAAAACATTCAGTACTTC. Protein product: CASSPRQGAKNIQYF.

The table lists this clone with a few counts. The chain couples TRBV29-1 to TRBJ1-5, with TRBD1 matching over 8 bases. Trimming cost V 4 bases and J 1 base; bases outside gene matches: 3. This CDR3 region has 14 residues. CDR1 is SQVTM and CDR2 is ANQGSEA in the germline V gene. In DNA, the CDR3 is TGCAGCGTTGGTGGACAGGGAAGCAATCAGCCCCAGCATTTT. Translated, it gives CSVGGQGSNQPQHF.

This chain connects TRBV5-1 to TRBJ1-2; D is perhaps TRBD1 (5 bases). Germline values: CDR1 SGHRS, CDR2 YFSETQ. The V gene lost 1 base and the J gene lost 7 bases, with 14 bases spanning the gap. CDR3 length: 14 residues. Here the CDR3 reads CASSLRGEAGGYTF. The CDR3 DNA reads TGCGCCAGCAGCTTGCGAGGGGAAGCGGGTGGCTACACCTTC.

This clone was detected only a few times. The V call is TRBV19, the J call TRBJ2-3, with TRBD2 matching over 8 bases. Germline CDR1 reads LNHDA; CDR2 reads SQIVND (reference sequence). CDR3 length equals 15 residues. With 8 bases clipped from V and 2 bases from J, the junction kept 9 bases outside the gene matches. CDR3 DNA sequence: TGTGCCAGTGCACCGGGGGGGTACCACACAGATACGCAGTATTTT. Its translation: CASAPGGYHTDTQYF.

The CDR3, as DNA: TGTGCCAGCAGCTTAGAGGCTAGGAACAATGAGCAGTTCTTC. Amino acid sequence: CASSLEARNNEQFF. The chain carries TRBV7-2 and TRBJ2-1; D is ambiguous. V lost 1 base and J lost 5, with 9 bases in between. The germline CDR1 and CDR2 sequences are SGHTA and FQGNSA. The CDR3 covers 14 residues.

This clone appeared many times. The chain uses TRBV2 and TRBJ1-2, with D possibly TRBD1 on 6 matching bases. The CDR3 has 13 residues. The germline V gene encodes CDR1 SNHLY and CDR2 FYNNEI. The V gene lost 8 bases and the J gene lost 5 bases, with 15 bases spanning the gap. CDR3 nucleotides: TGTGCCAGCGGACAGTTTCGATCTTATGGCTACACCTTC. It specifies CASGQFRSYGYTF. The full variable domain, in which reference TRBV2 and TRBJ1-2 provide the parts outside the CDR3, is EPEVTQTPSHQVTQMGQEVILRCVPISNHLYFYWYRQILGQKVEFLVSFYNNEISEKSEIFDDQFSVERPDGSNFTLKIRSTKLEDSAMYFCASGQFRSYGYTFGSGTRLTVV.

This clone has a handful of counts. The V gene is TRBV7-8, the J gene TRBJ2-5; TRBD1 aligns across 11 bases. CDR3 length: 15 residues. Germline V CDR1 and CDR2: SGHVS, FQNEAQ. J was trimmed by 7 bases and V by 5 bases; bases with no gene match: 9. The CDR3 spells CASSAWTGGGGTQYF. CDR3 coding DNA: TGTGCCAGCAGCGCCTGGACAGGGGGCGGCGGGACCCAGTACTTC.

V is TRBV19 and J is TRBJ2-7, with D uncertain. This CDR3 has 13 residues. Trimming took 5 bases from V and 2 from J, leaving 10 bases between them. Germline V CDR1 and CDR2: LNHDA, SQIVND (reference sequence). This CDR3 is CASSAGRTYEQYF. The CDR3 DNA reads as TGTGCCAGTAGTGCCGGCCGGACCTACGAGCAGTACTTC.